Following are 4 T cell receptor beta chains from one sample sequenced in a study of control samples from healthy donors and cancer patients. Clones were sequenced by immunoSEQ multiplex PCR, and TCRdb holds only the in-frame ones, with some missing. The repertoire has about 43,000 clones, roughly 94% of them found once; the top ten carry under 30%. Sequenced sample: blood. The source of these receptors is a man aged 55 to 69 in good health.

The chain employs TRBV19 and TRBJ2-7; TRBD2 matches at 16 bases. Germline values: CDR1 LNHDA, CDR2 SQIVND (reference sequence). There are 19 residues in the CDR3. The ends lost 4 bases at V and 1 base at J; junction bases unmatched: 10. CDR3 residues: CASSRRGLAGGWQSYEQYF. DNA of the CDR3: TGTGCCAGTAGTAGAAGGGGACTAGCGGGAGGGTGGCAATCCTACGAGCAGTACTTC.

CDR3 nucleotides: TGTGCCAGCAGCTCCCAGACTAGCGGGGGGGAGACCCAGTACTTC. Encoded protein: CASSSQTSGGETQYF. The chain recombines TRBV5-4 with TRBJ2-5, with 13 bases lining up with TRBD2. The germline V gene has CDR1 SGHNT and CDR2 YYREEE (reference sequence). This CDR3 has 15 amino acids. Trimming took 3 bases from V and 5 from J; bases not matched to a gene: 4.

The chain couples TRBV5-1 to TRBJ1-2, with no clear D. Germline V gene data show CDR1 as SGHRS and CDR2 as YFSETQ. The length of the CDR3 is 15 residues. Trimming stripped 0 bases from V and 8 bases from J, with 17 bases between. The CDR3 here is CASSLGDNLVKGYTF. The CDR3 nucleotides are TGCGCCAGCAGCTTGGGAGATAATCTCGTCAAGGGCTACACCTTC.

The rearrangement links TRBV4-1 to TRBJ1-5; 7 nucleotides align to TRBD1. Germline V gene data show CDR1 as MGHRA and CDR2 as YSYEKL. The CDR3 consists of 15 residues. V was pared by 0 bases and J by 9 bases, with 8 bases of the junction left unmatched. The CDR3 reads CASSQEARGIGPQHF. For the CDR3, the DNA is TGCGCCAGCAGCCAAGAGGCCAGGGGGATAGGGCCCCAGCATTTT.